These T cell receptor beta chains were read from a single sample in a study of T cells expressing NK-cell markers. One entry per CDR3 protein, without DNA, is what TCRdb gives after re-calling the 5' RACE reads. With about 160,000 distinct CDR3 sequences in the sample, the ten largest clones hold 20%. Source material: blood T cells: a sorted CD56 or NKG2C T cell subset, CD4+ or CD8+ T cells, or bulk PBMC T cells (not recorded which). The receptors shown here come from a man aged 18-69 years in good health. Each CDR3 is given with its conserved first and last residue. Fields, in order: CDR3 protein, J gene, V gene.

CDR3 protein: CASSQAPSGGAYEQYF
J gene: TRBJ2-7
V gene: TRBV4-2

CDR3 protein: CATSRKGSYEQYF
J gene: TRBJ2-7
V gene: TRBV15

CDR3 protein: CASTSSGSTDTQYF
J gene: TRBJ2-3
V gene: TRBV10-2

CDR3 protein: CASSQGQGDEEQYF
J gene: TRBJ2-7
V gene: TRBV5-1

CDR3 protein: CASSREAGYEQYF
J gene: TRBJ2-7
V gene: TRBV2

CDR3 protein: CASSFEGSHGYTF
J gene: TRBJ1-2
V gene: TRBV12-3/TRBV12-4

CDR3 protein: CASSYPEAGANVLTF
J gene: TRBJ2-6
V gene: TRBV9

CDR3 protein: CASSQGGTGQETQYF
J gene: TRBJ2-5
V gene: TRBV4-2

CDR3 protein: CASSLGRGQGAYEQYF
J gene: TRBJ2-7
V gene: TRBV11-2

CDR3 protein: CASSSGLAGGQSSYEQYF
J gene: TRBJ2-7
V gene: TRBV11-2

CDR3 protein: CASSLQDRRDYGYTF
J gene: TRBJ1-2
V gene: TRBV7-9

CDR3 protein: CASTSGQEGYF
J gene: TRBJ2-3
V gene: TRBV2

CDR3 protein: CSALKWGQGNYEQYF
J gene: TRBJ2-7
V gene: TRBV20-1

CDR3 protein: CASSPDIGETQYF
J gene: TRBJ2-5
V gene: TRBV7-9

CDR3 protein: CASSLEGGKYNEQFF
J gene: TRBJ2-1
V gene: TRBV5-4

CDR3 protein: CASKTRDRGQETQYF
J gene: TRBJ2-5
V gene: TRBV5-1

CDR3 protein: CASSLSVLGGTDTQYF
J gene: TRBJ2-3
V gene: TRBV27

CDR3 protein: CASSLTGASNQPQHF
J gene: TRBJ1-5
V gene: TRBV7-3

CDR3 protein: CASSLTRFYGYTF
J gene: TRBJ1-2
V gene: TRBV27

CDR3 protein: CASSMIQPFRSYNEQFF
J gene: TRBJ2-1
V gene: TRBV19